This T cell receptor beta chain was captured by sequencing in a study of shared clonotypes between healthy human individuals. Notes on the study in general: Rarefaction indicated that sorted-subset sequencing remained incomplete although depth was large.

Germline assignment: CDR1 SGHAT and CDR2 FQNNGV. This CDR3 contains 15 residues. V was pared by 6 bases and J by 6 bases, with 17 bases between. Naive CD8 populations comprised CD45RO-negative cells positively selected for CCR7, excluding terminally differentiated effector memory CD45RA+ cells. Sequencing used immunoSEQ multiplex PCR; TCRdb keeps in-frame clones, though not all of them. The sample contains about 2.2 million clones, 90% to 95% of which appear only once. As for this clone: Its antigen is currently unknown.

Input material: naive CD8+ T cells from PBMCs. V gene TRBV11-2 combines with J gene TRBJ2-2; D perhaps matches TRBD1 (6 bases). The TCR was taken from a man aged 18 to 30 in good health. Some clones in this sample may be carry-over from other donors' samples. DNA for the CDR3: TGTGCCAGCAGTGAGGGGGTGCTCAAGGCCGGGGAGCTGTTTTTT. Protein sequence: CASSEGVLKAGELFF.